One TCR beta chain is described in this entry. This sample is part of a study of blood T cell repertoires in COVID-19. Clones were sequenced by immunoSEQ multiplex PCR, and TCRdb holds only the in-frame ones, with some missing. Seen here are 100,000 to 150,000 clones, about 91% observed once, and the top ten hold nearly 0.9%. Per germline, CDR1 LNHDA and CDR2 SQIVND (reference sequence). The germline V and J ends were trimmed by 10 bases and 2 bases, with 17 bases remaining between them. CDR3 length: 14 residues. The receptor was derived from a woman aged 50 to 60 with active or convalescent COVID-19. This chain connects TRBV19 to TRBJ1-2; perhaps TRBD1 as D (5 bases). The sequencing sample was made of peripheral blood. Here the CDR3 reads CATFTWGRNYGYTF. In nucleotides, the CDR3 is TGTGCCACCTTTACTTGGGGCAGAAACTATGGCTACACCTTC.